This T cell receptor beta chain was obtained from a study of blood T cell repertoires in COVID-19. Study-level information: Specimens from acute and convalescent COVID-19 originated in the United States, Italy and Spain. Nucleic acid was either cDNA or gDNA, and it came from T cells, B-cell-depleted T cells, or PBMCs.

CDR3 length: 16 residues. Trimming cost V 0 bases and J 0 bases; bases outside gene matches: 4. Germline lookup yields CDR1 LNHNV and CDR2 YYDKDF (reference sequence). Seattle-derived patients entered the study during active infection and were followed longitudinally. In the authors' methods: Nucleated cell counts were estimated from reference gene primer amplification. Clones were read by immunoSEQ multiplex PCR, and TCRdb kept only the in-frame ones, dropping some. V, J and clone size reflect that table, while D and trimming were determined from the DNA. Of roughly 460,000 clones listed, roughly 90% are singletons.

Sequenced input: peripheral blood. This chain uses TRBV15 with TRBJ2-7; TRBD1 matches at 8 bases. The source is a man in his late teens or twenties with COVID-19, enrolled during active disease. The CDR3 sequence: CATSRDKGTGSYEQYF. Here the CDR3 DNA reads TGTGCCACCAGCAGAGATAAAGGGACAGGCTCCTACGAGCAGTACTTC.